The 29 T cell receptor beta chains presented below share a single source sample, sequenced in a study of CD8 T cells in Susac syndrome. 0.5 to 1 ug RNA was reverse transcribed with random hexamers. One entry per CDR3 protein, called by TCRdb with MiXCR from the immunoSEQ multiplex PCR reads. The data contain about 430,000 distinct CDR3 sequences, roughly 85% of them singletons. The sample was CD8+ T cells from PBMCs. These receptors all stem from a human donor with multiple sclerosis.

The rearrangement uses TRBV29-1 and TRBJ2-5; the match to TRBD1 covers 7 bases. The trim removed 5 bases at V and 0 bases at J, leaving 6 bases unmatched. The CDR3 consists of 14 residues. Germline assignment: CDR1 SQVTM and CDR2 ANQGSEA. CDR3 residues: CSVFRGQDQETQYF. For the CDR3, the DNA is TGCAGCGTTTTCCGAGGACAGGACCAAGAGACCCAGTACTTC.

The chain carries TRBV25-1 and TRBJ2-3; D unclear. Germline CDR1 and CDR2: MGHDK and SYGVNS. V was trimmed by 7 bases and J by 1 base, leaving 21 bases between them. This CDR3 comprises 17 residues. The CDR3 region has the DNA TGTGCCAGCAAGGGTCCTACCCAGGCTAGGGGCACAGATACGCAGTATTTT. This translates into CASKGPTQARGTDTQYF.

This clonotype was counted only a few times. Compared with germline, one end of the junction differs, possibly owing to a read error. V usage is TRBV4-1 and J usage is TRBJ2-7, with 11 bases identical to TRBD2. The germline V gene has CDR1 MGHRA and CDR2 YSYEKL. This CDR3 has 15 amino acids. The CDR3 loop reads CASSQETSGSYEQYF. The CDR3 bases are TGTGCCAGCAGCCAAGAAACTAGCGGGAGCTACGAGCAGTACTTC.

The V call is TRBV4-1, the J call TRBJ2-2; D gene unclear. The CDR3 is made up of 14 amino acids. Germline V gene data show CDR1 as MGHRA and CDR2 as YSYEKL. V was shortened by 1 base and J by 2 bases, with 5 bases between the two germline ends. CDR3 loop: CASSQGKNTGELFF. The CDR3 coding sequence is TGCGCCAGCAGCCAAGGGAAAAACACCGGGGAGCTGTTTTTT.

The chain couples TRBV19 to TRBJ1-5, with a weak D call TRBD1 (6 bases). Germline CDR1 reads LNHDA; CDR2 reads SQIVND (reference sequence). V shed 3 bases and J shed 0 bases, with 18 bases lying between them. This CDR3 is built from 18 residues. The CDR3 coding sequence is TGTGCCAGTAGTATGCCAGGGGCCGGGGGTTATAGCAATCAGCCCCAGCATTTT. It yields the protein CASSMPGAGGYSNQPQHF.

The chain uses TRBV7-8 and TRBJ1-1, with TRBD1 matching 7 bases. The CDR3 is 17 amino acids. V lost 3 bases, J lost 6 bases, and 16 bases stayed unmatched. In germline, CDR1 is SGHVS, CDR2 FQNEAQ. The CDR3 reads CASSFPRAGGGRPEAFF. As DNA, the CDR3 is TGTGCCAGCAGCTTTCCCCGCGCAGGGGGGGGGAGGCCTGAAGCTTTCTTT.

The rearrangement joins TRBV7-9 to TRBJ2-7, with TRBD1 matching over 7 bases. There are 13 residues in the CDR3. The germline V gene has CDR1 SEHNR and CDR2 FQNEAQ (reference sequence). The trim removed 5 bases at V and 6 bases at J, leaving 7 bases unmatched. The CDR3 nucleotides read TGTGCCAGCAGCCCCGAAGGGGGCCGCGAGCAGTACTTC. It encodes CASSPEGGREQYF.

This CDR3 reads CAWAIPGRGPEAFF. The CDR3 region has the DNA TGTGCCTGGGCCATTCCCGGCAGGGGCCCTGAAGCTTTCTTT. The V call is TRBV30, the J call TRBJ1-1, with D possibly TRBD1 on 6 matching bases. The CDR3 covers 14 residues. Per germline, CDR1 GTSNPN and CDR2 SVGIG (reference sequence). V lost 5 bases and J 6 bases, leaving 19 bases between the germline ends.

The chain is built from TRBV27 and TRBJ1-1; the D is unclear. This CDR3 contains 13 residues. Trimming stripped 2 bases from V and 6 bases from J, with 10 bases between. The germline gives CDR1 MNHEY, CDR2 SMNVEV (reference sequence). The CDR3 here is CASSLSFGPEAFF. CDR3 in DNA: TGTGCCAGCAGTTTAAGTTTCGGGCCTGAAGCTTTCTTT.

In its sample, this clonotype was seen once. This chain joins TRBV4-1 and TRBJ2-1, with unresolved D. The CDR3 totals 13 residues. Germline CDR1 reads MGHRA; CDR2 reads YSYEKL. Trimming took off 7 bases at V and 4 bases at J, with 11 bases between the two ends. The DNA for the CDR3 is TGCGCCAGCACTCCAGGAGATTACAATGAGCAGTTCTTC. Protein product: CASTPGDYNEQFF.

This sequence joins TRBV6-1 and TRBJ2-7, with 9 nucleotides matching TRBD1. Looked up from germline, CDR1 is MNHNS and CDR2 is SASEGT. This CDR3 has 17 amino acids. V lost 7 bases, J lost 3 bases, and 16 bases stayed unmatched. CDR3 nucleotide sequence: TGTGCCAGCACCTGGGGACAGGGAGGATTGGCCAACTACGAGCAGTACTTC. This gives the protein CASTWGQGGLANYEQYF.

This rearrangement joins TRBV4-1 to TRBJ2-7; no reliable D call. The germline V gene has CDR1 MGHRA and CDR2 YSYEKL. The CDR3 sequence is 13 residues long. The ends were cut back, 2 bases at V and 3 bases at J, with 8 bases in the middle. CDR3 residues: CASSQQFGYEQYF. CDR3 nucleotide sequence: TGCGCCAGCAGCCAACAGTTCGGCTACGAGCAGTACTTC.

The CDR3 region is CASSPGPYGYTF. The CDR3 nucleotides read TGTGCCAGCAGTCCTGGGCCATATGGCTACACCTTC. V usage is TRBV6-5 and J usage is TRBJ1-2; D not certain. The germline CDR1 and CDR2 sequences are MNHEY and SVGAGI. The CDR3 covers 12 residues. The V and J ends lost 5 bases and 5 bases respectively, with 9 bases between them.

The rearrangement uses TRBV27 and TRBJ2-2, with D unresolved. Germline CDR1 and CDR2: MNHEY and SMNVEV (reference sequence). V lost 4 bases and J 5 bases, leaving 11 bases between the germline ends. The CDR3 consists of 14 residues. The CDR3 loop reads CASSSGLATGELFF. CDR3 nucleotides: TGTGCCAGCAGTTCTGGGTTAGCAACCGGGGAGCTGTTTTTT.

The J gene is TRBJ2-7, the V gene TRBV12-3 or TRBV12-4, with D hard to call. V shed 6 bases and J shed 1 base, with 13 bases lying between them. The CDR3 is 14 amino acids. The CDR3 loop is CASRSPGPSYEQYF. The CDR3 DNA reads TGTGCCAGCAGGTCCCCGGGCCCTTCCTACGAGCAGTACTTC.

The rearrangement links TRBV12-3 or TRBV12-4 to TRBJ2-3; D unclear. Trimming removed 5 bases at V and 2 bases at J, with 8 bases between. The CDR3 totals 13 residues. The CDR3 region is CASSPHPTDTQYF. The CDR3, as DNA: TGTGCCAGCAGTCCCCACCCCACAGATACGCAGTATTTT.

This chain joins TRBV30 and TRBJ2-1, with 9 bases lining up with TRBD2. The CDR3 spans 16 residues. CDR1 is GTSNPN and CDR2 is SVGIG in the germline V gene (reference sequence). The junction had 15 bases not matched to a gene; V was cut back by 7 bases and J by 5 bases. CDR3 region: CASSSLAGRQDNEQFF. CDR3 DNA: TGTGCCTCCTCGTCGCTAGCGGGAAGGCAGGACAATGAGCAGTTCTTC.

This chain links TRBV6-5 with TRBJ2-7; D possibly matches TRBD1 or TRBD2 (5 bases each). The CDR3 has 14 amino acids. Germline lookup yields CDR1 MNHEY and CDR2 SVGAGI. V dropped 2 bases and J dropped 5 bases, with 13 bases sitting between them. This CDR3 is CASSYGDPIDEQYF. Here the CDR3 DNA reads TGTGCCAGCAGTTACGGGGACCCGATCGACGAGCAGTACTTC.

The chain carries TRBV27 and TRBJ2-7, with 7 bases lining up with TRBD1. CDR1 MNHEY and CDR2 SMNVEV come from the germline V gene (reference sequence). This CDR3 comprises 14 residues. V lost 3 bases, J lost 3 bases, and 5 bases stayed unmatched. This CDR3 is CASSFGYRGYEQYF. The CDR3 region has the DNA TGTGCCAGCAGTTTCGGTTACAGGGGCTACGAGCAGTACTTC.

The CDR3 nucleotides read TGTGCCAGCACCGGGACGGGTACCTACGAGCAGTACTTC. Amino acid sequence: CASTGTGTYEQYF. The chain links TRBV21-1 to TRBJ2-7; the tabulated D call, TRBD1, remains unverified against the DNA. TRBV21-1 is a documented pseudogene. The CDR3 runs 13 residues.

The chain uses TRBV2 and TRBJ2-7, with 9 bases identical to TRBD2. The CDR3 extends over 17 amino acids. Per germline, CDR1 SNHLY and CDR2 FYNNEI. The trim removed 6 bases at V and 3 bases at J, leaving 15 bases unmatched. CDR3 loop: CASRDLGGRAPSYEQYF. CDR3 DNA: TGTGCCAGCAGGGATCTCGGCGGGAGGGCGCCCAGCTACGAGCAGTACTTC.

This clonotype has more than one count but fewer than ten. The rearrangement links TRBV7-6 to TRBJ2-2; unclear D gene. V dropped 3 bases and J dropped 6 bases, with 5 bases sitting between them. The V gene's germline CDR1 is SGHVS and CDR2 FNYEAQ. This CDR3 is 12 amino acids long. The CDR3, as DNA: TGTGCCAGCAGCTTTTCCCCCGGGGAGCTGTTTTTT. The encoded protein is CASSFSPGELFF. Full variable domain (rest looked up from reference TRBV7-6 and TRBJ2-2): GAGVSQSPRYKVTKRGQDVALRCDPISGHVSLYWYRQALGQGPEFLTYFNYEAQQDKSGLPNDRFSAERPEGSISTLTIQRTEQRDSAMYRCASSFSPGELFFGEGSRLTVL.

The rearrangement joins TRBV6-1 to TRBJ2-1; 9 bases are a match to TRBD1. The germline V gene has CDR1 MNHNS and CDR2 SASEGT. The junction had 9 bases not matched to a gene; V was cut back by 1 base and J by 8 bases. The length of the CDR3 is 16 residues. The CDR3 nucleotides read TGTGCCAGCAGTGAAGGAACCGGGACAGGGTTTGATGAGCAGTTCTTC. Its translation is CASSEGTGTGFDEQFF.

The J gene is TRBJ1-6, the V gene TRBV6-5; tentative D call: TRBD1 (5 bases). CDR1 and CDR2 from the germline V gene are MNHEY and SVGAGI. The CDR3 is 15 amino acids. The ends were cut back, 2 bases at V and 14 bases at J, with 19 bases in the middle. CDR3 region: CASSYQGVREVTLHF. CDR3 coding DNA: TGTGCCAGCAGTTACCAAGGCGTCAGGGAGGTAACCCTCCACTTT.

This rearrangement joins TRBV19 to TRBJ1-2; unclear D gene. V lost 0 bases to trimming and J lost 3 bases, with 14 bases between them. The CDR3 length is 16 residues. Per germline, CDR1 LNHDA and CDR2 SQIVND (reference sequence). The CDR3 DNA sequence: TGTGCCAGTAGTATAGATGGCACCCACATTGACTATGGCTACACCTTC. Encoded protein: CASSIDGTHIDYGYTF.

The V and J genes are TRBV25-1 and TRBJ2-7; the match to TRBD1 covers 8 bases. V gave up 3 bases and J gave up 3 bases; unmatched junction bases: 7. Germline values: CDR1 MGHDK, CDR2 SYGVNS. The CDR3 is 15 amino acids. The CDR3 region has the DNA TGTGCCAGCAGTGATTGGACAGGGTGTCTCTACGAGCAGTACTTC. It yields the protein CASSDWTGCLYEQYF.

The rearrangement joins TRBV19 to TRBJ2-5; 8 nucleotides align to TRBD1. V was clipped by 7 bases and J by 4 bases; unmatched bases: 11. The CDR3 has 15 residues. Germline V gene data show CDR1 as LNHDA and CDR2 as SQIVND (reference sequence). The CDR3 region is CASTDGQGIIETQYF. The CDR3 coding sequence is TGTGCCAGTACCGACGGACAGGGAATTATAGAGACCCAGTACTTC.

The chain couples TRBV15 to TRBJ2-7; TRBD1 matches at 9 bases. The V gene's germline CDR1 is LNHNV and CDR2 YYDKDF (reference sequence). V gave up 4 bases and J gave up 4 bases; unmatched junction bases: 8. The CDR3 runs to 15 residues. The CDR3 nucleotides are TGTGCCACCAGCAAACCGGGACAGGGAGATTACGAGCAGTACTTC. Translation gives CATSKPGQGDYEQYF.

The rearrangement uses TRBV7-2 and TRBJ2-1; D ambiguous. The CDR3 runs to 15 residues. Trimming removed 4 bases from V and 4 bases from J, with 14 bases in between. Germline V lookup: CDR1 SGHTA, CDR2 FQGNSA. The CDR3 nucleotides are TGTGCCAGCAGCTCACCCCTGACCGTATACAATGAGCAGTTCTTC. Amino acids: CASSSPLTVYNEQFF.